The subject of this entry is one TCR beta chain. Seattle patients were enrolled while actively infected and followed longitudinally. V was pared by 3 bases and J by 5 bases, with 4 bases of the junction left unmatched. The CDR3 covers 15 residues. Germline CDR1 SGHRS, CDR2 YFSETQ. This entry belongs to a study of blood T cell repertoires in COVID-19. Study information: PBMCs, B-cell-depleted T cells, or T cells provided the cDNA or gDNA that made up the material.

This table comes from immunoSEQ multiplex PCR, and its TCRdb copy is limited to in-frame clones, with some not included. Of 150,000 to 250,000 clones detected, about 93% appear once; the ten largest clones hold about 0.76%. The TCR originated in a man between 25 and 39 years old with COVID-19, enrolled during active disease. Sequencing used peripheral blood. V is TRBV5-1 and J is TRBJ2-2; 10 bases align to TRBD1. In DNA, the CDR3 is TGCGCCAGCAGCTCGGGGACAGGGGTAACCGGGGAGCTGTTTTTT. Its translation: CASSSGTGVTGELFF.